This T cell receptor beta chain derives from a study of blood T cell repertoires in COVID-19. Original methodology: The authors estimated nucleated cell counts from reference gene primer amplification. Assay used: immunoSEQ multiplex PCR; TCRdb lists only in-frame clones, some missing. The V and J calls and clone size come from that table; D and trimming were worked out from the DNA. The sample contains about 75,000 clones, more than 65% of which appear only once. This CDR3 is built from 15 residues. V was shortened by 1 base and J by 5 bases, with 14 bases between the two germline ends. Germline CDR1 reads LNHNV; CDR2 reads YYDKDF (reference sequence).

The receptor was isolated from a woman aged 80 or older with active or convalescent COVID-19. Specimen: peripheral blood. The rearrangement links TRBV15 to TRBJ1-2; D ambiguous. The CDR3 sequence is CATSRAPQREYGYTF. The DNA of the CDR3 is TGTGCCACCAGCAGAGCCCCCCAGCGGGAATATGGCTACACCTTC.